These 23 T cell receptor beta chains were all obtained from the same sample, sequenced in a study of blood T cell repertoires in COVID-19. The table came from immunoSEQ multiplex PCR; TCRdb's copy has only in-frame clones and leaves some out. In the table there are 130,000 or so clones, roughly three quarters of which are singletons. The specimen sequenced was peripheral blood. The receptors come from a woman between 65 and 79 years old with acute or convalescent COVID-19.

J is TRBJ1-4 and V is TRBV2; tentatively, D is TRBD1 (5 bases). This CDR3 is 15 amino acids long. Germline assignment: CDR1 SNHLY and CDR2 FYNNEI. Trimming pared 6 bases from V and 3 bases from J, leaving 14 bases between. CDR3 in amino acids: CASRETESPNEKLFF. CDR3 in DNA: TGTGCCAGCAGGGAGACAGAATCTCCTAATGAAAAACTGTTTTTT.

The chain uses TRBV7-2 and TRBJ1-2, with D possibly TRBD1 on 6 matching bases. The V end lost 5 bases, the J end lost 8 bases, and 18 bases lay between the germline ends. The CDR3 length is 14 residues. The V gene's germline CDR1 is SGHTA and CDR2 FQGNSA. CDR3 bases: TGTGCCAGCAGCCTCGATACAGGGTTCGCGGGCTACACCTTC. It translates to CASSLDTGFAGYTF.

The chain combines TRBV28 with TRBJ1-1; the match to TRBD1 covers 10 bases. From germline, CDR1 is MDHEN and CDR2 SYDVKM. Losses at the gene ends were 5 bases for V and 4 bases for J; bases not matched to a gene: 19. CDR3 length equals 19 residues. This CDR3 is CASSPLNVGTGDWSTEAFF. In DNA, the CDR3 is TGTGCCAGCAGTCCCCTCAACGTCGGGACAGGGGATTGGAGCACTGAAGCTTTCTTT. The whole variable domain, remainder taken from reference TRBV28 and TRBJ1-1, is DVKVTQSSRYLVKRTGEKVFLECVQDMDHENMFWYRQDPGLGLRLIYFSYDVKMKEKGDIPEGYSVSREKKERFSLILESASTNQTSMYLCASSPLNVGTGDWSTEAFFGQGTRLTVV.

The chain has TRBV27 and TRBJ2-7; perhaps TRBD1 as D (5 bases). The germline CDR1 and CDR2 sequences are MNHEY and SMNVEV (reference sequence). V dropped 8 bases and J dropped 1 base, with 12 bases sitting between them. This CDR3 is 13 amino acids long. CDR3 nucleotide sequence: TGTGCCAGCCAGGGATTCATTTCCTACGAGCAGTACTTC. This encodes CASQGFISYEQYF.

This clone was picked up one time. The rearrangement links TRBV19 to TRBJ2-1; tentative D call: TRBD1 (6 bases). V lost 1 base, J lost 7 bases, and 17 bases lay in between. The CDR3 is made up of 16 amino acids. Germline CDR1 LNHDA, CDR2 SQIVND (reference sequence). DNA of the CDR3: TGTGCCAGTAGTATAGGGGGCCGGGCAGGGGATAATGAGCAGTTCTTC. Amino acid sequence: CASSIGGRAGDNEQFF.

J is TRBJ1-1 and V is TRBV5-4, with a weak D call TRBD1 (5 bases). The CDR3 totals 14 residues. Per the germline V gene, CDR1 is SGHNT and CDR2 is YYREEE (reference sequence). Trimming took 0 bases from V and 2 from J, leaving 8 bases between them. CDR3 coding DNA: TGTGCCAGCAGCTTGGGACAGCAAAACACTGAAGCTTTCTTT. It is translated as CASSLGQQNTEAFF.

In this sample, this clone turned up once. This chain links TRBV15 with TRBJ2-7; 8 bases match TRBD1. Trimming at V came to 3 bases and at J to 6 bases, leaving 13 bases not matched to a gene. The V gene's germline CDR1 is LNHNV and CDR2 YYDKDF (reference sequence). This CDR3 contains 16 residues. Here the CDR3 DNA reads TGTGCCACCAGCAGGGGGAGGACAGGGAAGATGGTCGAGCAGTACTTC. It is translated as CATSRGRTGKMVEQYF.

This rearrangement joins TRBV6-1 to TRBJ2-1; D unresolved. CDR1 and CDR2 from the germline V gene are MNHNS and SASEGT. Trimming took off 2 bases at V and 3 bases at J, with 14 bases between the two ends. This CDR3 region has 16 residues. The CDR3 nucleotides read TGTGCCAGCAGTGAATGGTCCACCGAGCTCTACAATGAGCAGTTCTTC. Encoded protein: CASSEWSTELYNEQFF.

The rearrangement joins TRBV6-6 to TRBJ2-1, with D uncertain. V was clipped by 6 bases and J by 9 bases, with 15 bases between them. Germline V gene sequence: CDR1 MNHNY, CDR2 SVGAGI (reference sequence). This CDR3 region has 13 residues. The DNA for the CDR3 is TGTGCCAGCAGGGCTACATGGGCCGGTGAGCAGTTCTTC. This gives the protein CASRATWAGEQFF.

The V and J genes are TRBV30 and TRBJ1-3; D gene uncertain. Germline values: CDR1 GTSNPN, CDR2 SVGIG (reference sequence). Trimming took off 5 bases at V and 3 bases at J, with 5 bases between the two ends. CDR3 size: 11 residues. DNA of the CDR3: TGTGCCTGGGGGTATGGAAACACCATATATTTT. It translates to CAWGYGNTIYF.

On this clone: A far larger clone is a single base away, which makes a read error likely. CDR3 loop: CASSFTQNTEAFF. CDR3 DNA: TGTGCCAGCAGCTTCACACAGAACACTGAAGCTTTCTTT. The V call is TRBV7-9, the J call TRBJ1-1, with D unresolved. Per germline, CDR1 SEHNR and CDR2 FQNEAQ (reference sequence). The CDR3 is 13 residues long. Trimming took off 3 bases at V and 1 base at J, with 6 bases between the two ends.

Ten or more counts support this clone. V usage is TRBV24-1 and J usage is TRBJ2-7; D may be TRBD2 (6 bases). Per germline, CDR1 KGHDR and CDR2 SFDVKD. V lost 5 bases and J lost 2, with 15 bases in between. The CDR3 is made up of 15 amino acids. The CDR3 protein is CATSVSRRDPYEQYF. In DNA form, the CDR3 reads TGTGCCACCAGTGTTTCTCGGCGGGACCCCTACGAGCAGTACTTC.

V and J are TRBV3-1 (or the pseudogene TRBV3-2) and TRBJ2-5, with 11 bases matching TRBD2. The trim removed 4 bases at V and 3 bases at J, leaving 7 bases unmatched. The CDR3 totals 16 residues. CDR1 LGHDT and CDR2 YNNKEL come from the germline V gene (reference sequence). The CDR3 bases are TGTGCCAGCAGCCTGCGACTAGCGGGGTCCAAAGAGACCCAGTACTTC. Translation gives CASSLRLAGSKETQYF.

V and J are TRBV11-2 and TRBJ1-1, with D possibly TRBD1 on 5 matching bases. Germline V CDR1 and CDR2: SGHAT, FQNNGV. The CDR3 loop spans 15 amino acids. V lost 1 base and J lost 0, with 9 bases in between. Here the CDR3 reads CASSLGGRMNTEAFF. CDR3 in DNA: TGTGCCAGCAGCTTAGGGGGCAGGATGAACACTGAAGCTTTCTTT. Based on the CDR3 plus reference TRBV11-2 and TRBJ1-1, the full variable domain is EAGVAQSPRYKIIEKRQSVAFWCNPISGHATLYWYQQILGQGPKLLIQFQNNGVVDDSQLPKDRFSAERLKGVDSTLKIQPAKLEDSAVYLCASSLGGRMNTEAFFGQGTRLTVV.

The chain recombines TRBV7-8 with TRBJ1-1, with TRBD1 matching over 7 bases. The CDR3 has 15 amino acids. The junction had 6 bases not matched to a gene; V was cut back by 1 base and J by 4 bases. Germline CDR1 reads SGHVS; CDR2 reads FQNEAQ. In DNA form, the CDR3 reads TGTGCCAGCAGCTTAGAGACAGGGTGGGTCACTGAAGCTTTCTTT. This codes for CASSLETGWVTEAFF.

The rearrangement joins TRBV2 to TRBJ2-5, with 10 bases matching TRBD2. The CDR3 consists of 15 residues. Germline CDR1 reads SNHLY; CDR2 reads FYNNEI. After removal of 7 bases from V and 4 bases from J, the junction contained 9 bases not matched to a gene. The CDR3 region has the DNA TGTGCCAGCACCAGGGGACTAGCGTTTCGAGAGACCCAGTACTTC. This sequence encodes CASTRGLAFRETQYF.

In its sample, this clone was seen a few times. V and J are TRBV2 and TRBJ2-7; the D gene is possibly TRBD1 (6 bases). The CDR3 totals 14 residues. Between the trimmed V and J ends, which lost 4 bases and 6 bases, there was a span of 16 bases. The germline V gene has CDR1 SNHLY and CDR2 FYNNEI. The CDR3 spells CASSGPQGGTEQYF. The CDR3 nucleotides read TGTGCCAGCAGTGGACCACAGGGTGGGACCGAGCAGTACTTC.

V and J are TRBV11-3 and TRBJ2-1; no definite D call. V was shortened by 3 bases and J by 3 bases, with 6 bases between the two germline ends. This CDR3 region has 13 residues. From germline, CDR1 is SGHNT and CDR2 YENEEA. CDR3 sequence (DNA): TGTGCCAGCAGCTTTGACTTCTACAATGAGCAGTTCTTC. Amino acid sequence: CASSFDFYNEQFF. Looking up the rest from reference TRBV11-3 and TRBJ2-1 gives the full variable domain: EAGVVQSPRYKIIEKKQPVAFWCNPISGHNTLYWYLQNLGQGPELLIRYENEEAVDDSQLPKDRFSAERLKGVDSTLKIQPAELGDSAVYLCASSFDFYNEQFFGPGTRLTVL.

Points on this clone: Additional DNA sequences in this sample encode the identical CDR3. The chain employs TRBV6-5 and TRBJ2-1; a possible D gene is TRBD2 (5 bases). V lost 5 bases and J lost 0, with 11 bases in between. Germline V gene sequence: CDR1 MNHEY, CDR2 SVGAGI. CDR3 length: 15 residues. The CDR3 sequence is CASSLTSGSYNEQFF. The DNA for the CDR3 is TGTGCCAGCAGTCTGACAAGCGGCTCCTACAATGAGCAGTTCTTC.

The chain joins TRBV27 to TRBJ1-2; D is undetermined. V was clipped by 4 bases and J by 2 bases, with 8 bases between them. Germline CDR1 and CDR2: MNHEY and SMNVEV (reference sequence). This CDR3 is built from 13 residues. This CDR3 reads CASSYALNYGYTF. As DNA, the CDR3 is TGTGCCAGCAGTTACGCTCTAAACTATGGCTACACCTTC.

This clone was recorded once. The chain joins TRBV3-1 (or the pseudogene TRBV3-2) to TRBJ1-2; tentative D call: TRBD1 (6 bases). This CDR3 is built from 14 residues. The ends were cut back, 3 bases at V and 4 bases at J, with 12 bases in the middle. Germline V lookup: CDR1 LGHDT, CDR2 YNNKEL (reference sequence). The CDR3 region is CASSQKMGAYGYTF. The DNA of the CDR3 is TGTGCCAGCAGCCAGAAGATGGGGGCCTATGGCTACACCTTC.

J is TRBJ1-2 and V is TRBV5-4; D call uncertain. Trimming pared 0 bases from V and 2 bases from J, leaving 5 bases between. The germline CDR1 and CDR2 sequences are SGHNT and YYREEE (reference sequence). The CDR3 runs to 13 residues. The CDR3 here is CASSLGANYGYTF. As DNA, the CDR3 is TGTGCCAGCAGCTTGGGGGCCAACTATGGCTACACCTTC. Full variable domain (missing parts from reference TRBV5-4 and TRBJ1-2): ETGVTQSPTHLIKTRGQQVTLRCSSQSGHNTVSWYQQALGQGPQFIFQYYREEENGRGNFPPRFSGLQFPNYSSELNVNALELDDSALYLCASSLGANYGYTFGSGTRLTVV.

This rearrangement joins TRBV11-2 to TRBJ2-1; D may be TRBD1 (5 bases). Germline assignment: CDR1 SGHAT and CDR2 FQNNGV. V gave up 0 bases and J gave up 5 bases, with 11 bases separating them. The CDR3 consists of 15 residues. In DNA form, the CDR3 reads TGTGCCAGCAGCTTAGATAGTCTGGGGCACAATGAGCAGTTCTTC. Translated: CASSLDSLGHNEQFF.